Sequencing of this T cell receptor (beta chain) was carried out in a study of T cells in Graves' hyperthyroidism and ophthalmopathy. This clonotype has a count of ten or more. No antigen is known for it. Amplified TCR beta CDR3 regions came from RNA transcripts. With the HTBI primer set, the TCR CDR3 went through a first round of RT-PCR. TCRdb re-called the multiplex PCR reads through MiXCR, storing one row per CDR3 protein. Here the sample spans approximately 250,000 distinct CDR3 sequences, approximately 23% being singletons. V was trimmed by 5 bases and J by 3 bases, leaving 11 bases between them. The CDR3 consists of 13 residues. Germline CDR1 is GTSNPN and CDR2 is SVGIG (reference sequence). Study-wide points: Within blood appeared most thyroid clonotypes that had expanded above 0.001. Ophthalmopathy was predicted by the model a median of roughly 6.6 months ahead of onset. A model built on 13 V-J features separated ophthalmopathy from stable hyperthyroidism.

The chain combines TRBV30 with TRBJ1-3; maybe TRBD1 (5 bases). The specimen sequenced was blood. The sequence was collected from a woman aged 40 to 50 with Graves' ophthalmopathy. The DNA for the CDR3 is TGTGCCTGGTCCGGGGGGAATGGAAACACCATATATTTT. Amino acids: CAWSGGNGNTIYF.